The rows below give T cell receptor beta chains drawn from one sample of a study of OX40 agonist ivuxolimab in advanced cancers. Some clones are missing from TCRdb's copy, which holds only in-frame ones; the method was immunoSEQ multiplex PCR. The sample lists roughly 40,000 clones, 80% to 90% occurring once. The specimen was CD4+ or CD8+ T cells sorted from blood, collected in a trial of the OX40 agonist ivuxolimab. The source is an adult with an advanced solid tumor such as melanoma, head and neck, liver or kidney cancer. The CDR3 runs from the conserved cysteine through the conserved F or W. The D gene is left open where the match is weak. Clone size is stated in some rows and not others, as once, few, many or a class when expanded.

>14|TRBJ1-1|TRBV7-9|TRBD1|.
TGTGCCAGCAGCATGGGGACAGCGAACACTGAAGCTTTCTTT
CASSMGTANTEAFF
>14|TRBJ1-1|TRBV28|.|.
TGTGCCAGCAGTTTATGGGTGGAGAGCACTGAAGCTTTCTTT
CASSLWVESTEAFF
>15|TRBJ2-2|TRBV5-1|.|.
TGCGCCAGCAGCTTCCAGGGGGAGGAGGCCGGGGAGCTGTTTTTT
CASSFQGEEAGELFF
>13|TRBJ2-3|TRBV5-6|.|once
TGTGCCAGCAGCTTAAAGGGCACAGATACGCAGTATTTT
CASSLKGTDTQYF
>14|TRBJ1-2|TRBV5-4|.|.
TGTGCCAGCAGCTTGGACAGGGTCACGGGCGGCTACACCTTC
CASSLDRVTGGYTF
>11|TRBJ2-7|TRBV20-1|TRBD1|.
TGCAGTGCTAGAAAGGACAGGGTCCTGTACTTC
CSARKDRVLYF
>12|TRBJ1-2|TRBV19|.|.
TGTGCCGGGTGGGCGGTGCGGTATGGCTACACCTTC
CAGWAVRYGYTF
>14|TRBJ2-4|TRBV9|TRBD1|.
TGTGCCAGCAGCGTAGGGACAGGTGGGAACATTCAGTACTTC
CASSVGTGGNIQYF
>12|TRBJ2-1|TRBV30|TRBD1|.
TGTGCCTGGAGGACAACAGGGGGCGGGCAGTTCTTC
CAWRTTGGGQFF
>14|TRBJ2-2|TRBV14|.|.
TGTGCCAGCAGTCGTGGGGGATTAACCGGGGAGCTGTTTTTT
CASSRGGLTGELFF
>15|TRBJ2-2|TRBV6-4|TRBD2|.
TGTGCCAGCAGGCCACTAGCGGGGAACACCGGGGAGCTGTTTTTT
CASRPLAGNTGELFF
>14|TRBJ1-5|TRBV18|TRBD1|.
TGTGCCAGCTCACTTGGACAGGGGAATCAGCCCCAGCATTTT
CASSLGQGNQPQHF
>15|TRBJ2-3|TRBV18|.|.
TGTGCCAGCTCACCCCCCGGGACTCCCGCGGATACGCAGTATTTT
CASSPPGTPADTQYF
>15|TRBJ1-5|TRBV4-2|.|once
TGTGCCAGCAGCGCCTACAGGGATAGCAATCAGCCCCAGCATTTT
CASSAYRDSNQPQHF
>13|TRBJ2-4|TRBV12-2|.|.
TGTGCAAGTCGCTACCACGGGGAAAACATTCAGTACTTC
CASRYHGENIQYF
>15|TRBJ2-3|TRBV11-3|.|.
TGTGCCAGCAGCTTAGATTCCAGAGCCACAGATACGCAGTATTTT
CASSLDSRATDTQYF
>15|TRBJ1-1|TRBV19|.|.
TGTGCCAGTAGTGCCCGACACGAGGCGAACACTGAAGCTTTCTTT
CASSARHEANTEAFF
>16|TRBJ2-7|TRBV19|TRBD1|once
TGTGCCAGTAGTATAGGGGGCTTCGGGACAGACTACGAGCAGTACTTC
CASSIGGFGTDYEQYF
>15|TRBJ1-5|TRBV6-1|.|.
TGTGCCAGCAGTGAAGGGGGCGGCGCGGATGTGCCCCAGCATTTT
CASSEGGGADVPQHF
>15|TRBJ1-2|TRBV9|.|.
TGTGCCAGCAGCGAGGGGCGCAAGCGGATCGGTGGCTACACCTTC
CASSEGRKRIGGYTF
>13|TRBJ2-3|TRBV30|TRBD2|.
TGTGCCGGGACTAGCGGGAACCAAGATACGCAGTATTTT
CAGTSGNQDTQYF
>13|TRBJ2-7|TRBV9|TRBD1|.
TGTGCCAGCAGCGCAACAGGGGACTACGAGCAGTACTTC
CASSATGDYEQYF
>15|TRBJ1-2|TRBV6-5|.|.
TGTGCCAGCAGTTACGGGGCGGGAGATATCTATGGCTACACCTTC
CASSYGAGDIYGYTF
>16|TRBJ2-3|TRBV5-1|TRBD2|.
TGCGCCAGCAGCTCAAGACTAGCGGGAGTCTCAGATACGCAGTATTTT
CASSSRLAGVSDTQYF
>11|TRBJ2-1|TRBV9|.|once
TGTGCCAGCAGCGTACACAATGAGCAGTTCTTC
CASSVHNEQFF
>15|TRBJ1-2|TRBV7-7|.|.
TGTGCTAGCAGCGTGAGACTTGGACAGAACTATGGCTACACCTTC
CASSVRLGQNYGYTF
>13|TRBJ1-2|TRBV2|.|.
TGTGCCAGCAGTGTGGTCTTACAGGGAGGCTACACCTTC
CASSVVLQGGYTF
>14|TRBJ2-7|TRBV14|TRBD1|few
TGTGCCAGCAGCCAGACAGGGAGTCGGTACGAGCAGTACTTC
CASSQTGSRYEQYF
>17|TRBJ2-3|TRBV4-2|TRBD2|.
TGTGCCAGCAGCCAAGAACTGAGCGGGAGGGCAGCAGATACGCAGTATTTT
CASSQELSGRAADTQYF
>13|TRBJ1-1|TRBV28|.|.
TGTGCCAGCAGTTTGGTGGCGCGCACTGAAGCTTTCTTT
CASSLVARTEAFF
>13|TRBJ2-7|TRBV5-4|TRBD2|.
TGTGCCAGCAGCTTAGCGGGAGTCGACGAGCAGTACTTC
CASSLAGVDEQYF
>14|TRBJ1-1|TRBV28|TRBD1|.
TGTGCCAGCAGTCTGGGACAGTTAAACACTGAAGCTTTCTTT
CASSLGQLNTEAFF
>13|TRBJ2-3|TRBV14|TRBD2|.
TGTGCCAGCAGCCTCAGACTAGCGGGAGGGCAGTATTTT
CASSLRLAGGQYF
>13|TRBJ1-3|TRBV10-3|.|once
TGTGCCACCAGAGAAGCCTCTGGAAACACCATATATTTT
CATREASGNTIYF
>13|TRBJ2-5|TRBV19|.|.
TGTGCCAGGCCGCCAGGGGCCTCAGAGACCCAGTACTTC
CARPPGASETQYF
>14|TRBJ2-7|TRBV9|.|.
TGTGCCAGCAGCGTCGGGCGGGACGCCTACGAGCAGTACTTC
CASSVGRDAYEQYF
>12|TRBJ2-7|TRBV4-2|.|.
TGTGCCAGCAGCCCCAGTAGGGACGGGCAGTACTTC
CASSPSRDGQYF
>15|TRBJ1-1|TRBV5-4|TRBD1|.
TGTGCCAGCAGCCTCCAGGGGGGTATGAACACTGAAGCTTTCTTT
CASSLQGGMNTEAFF
>14|TRBJ2-3|TRBV25-1|TRBD2|.
TGTGCCAGCAGTGCGGGAGGGCCCACAGATACGCAGTATTTT
CASSAGGPTDTQYF
>13|TRBJ1-6|TRBV27|TRBD1|.
TGTGCCAGCAGTTGGGACAGGGCTTCACCCCTCCACTTT
CASSWDRASPLHF
>21|TRBJ2-2|TRBV23-1|TRBD1|.
TGCGCCAGCAGGCAACAAATACCGGAGGGCCGGACAGGGCTCGTCACCGGGGAGCTGTTTTTT
CASRQQIPEGRTGLVTGELFF
>14|TRBJ2-5|TRBV5-4|TRBD1|.
TGTGCCAGCAGCTTAGCAGGGGGCATGGGGACCCAGTACTTC
CASSLAGGMGTQYF
>15|TRBJ2-5|TRBV25-1|TRBD2|.
TGTGCCAGCAGTGAATCTAGCGGGGCTCAAGAGACCCAGTACTTC
CASSESSGAQETQYF
>18|TRBJ2-3|TRBV18|.|.
TGTGCCAGCTCACCAGGTTACGGATCCGGGGACCTCACAGATACGCAGTATTTT
CASSPGYGSGDLTDTQYF
>16|TRBJ2-3|TRBV19|.|.
TGTGCCAGTAGTATAGATTCGGGAGAAAGCACAGATACGCAGTATTTT
CASSIDSGESTDTQYF